This T cell receptor (beta chain) comes out of a study of T cells in Graves' hyperthyroidism and ophthalmopathy (dated by TCRdb to about 2019). A note on the overall study: Peripheral blood was collected at initial diagnosis, before any treatment. To identify distinguishing TCR V-J signatures, a discovery cohort of 100 or so patients was used, comprising 43 with Graves' ophthalmopathy and approximately 57 with stable Graves' hyperthyroidism. An independent validation cohort of 18 to 20 hyperthyroidism patients and approximately 16 patients who later progressed to ophthalmopathy tested prospective prediction of ophthalmopathy. The approximately 100 discovery patients were randomly divided into training and test sets at a 7:3 ratio. Thyroid tissue and blood T-cell repertoires from six Graves' hyperthyroidism patients were also compared in the study. After blood sampling, hyperthyroidism patients were treated with methimazole at a starting dose of 30 mg daily, and ophthalmopathy patients were treated with high-dose intravenous methylprednisolone. The paper reports TCR Vbeta CDR3 sequencing of over 120 peripheral blood samples: approximately 41 ophthalmopathy, fewer than 85 hyperthyroidism and approximately 17 progressor patients. Summary of the overall study and its limitations: In cross-validation, a model built on a 13 V-J signature told ophthalmopathy apart from stable hyperthyroidism with over 85% sensitivity and roughly 83% specificity, and in testing the same model reached 80%/75%. No statistical method was used to fix the sample size in advance, and group allocation was not hidden from the investigators. In validation, progression to ophthalmopathy was predicted by the model with about 70% sensitivity and 72.22% specificity, a median of around 6.5 months before onset. Most expanded thyroid clonotypes (frequency above 0.001) were also detected in blood, a finding suggesting that blood repertoires may reflect thyroid immune responses.

Inclusive of the bounding cysteine and phenylalanine, the CDR3 is 14 residues long. The entry retains the CDR3 DNA only, 42 bases that are in frame from base 1. CDR1 and CDR2 are read off the germline V gene (reference sequence) as LGHDT and YNNKEL. V and J are truncated by 4 bases and 7 bases respectively, leaving an intervening sequence of 16 bases. TCR beta CDR3 regions were amplified from RNA transcripts. A first-round RT-PCR of the TCR CDR3 used the HTBI primer set with the Qiagen OneStep RT-PCR kit. The libraries were constructed in a second round of multiplex PCR and then size-selected and purified. Libraries were sequenced paired-end with 100 bp reads on an Illumina HiSeq2000. Per the authors' processing: Raw data were processed with SOAPnuke, discarding reads with adapters, uncalled bases, mean Phred below 15, or no exact constant-primer or identifier match. High-quality paired reads were merged using COPE v1.2.5, and each unique nucleotide sequence was defined as a clonotype. MiTCR v1.1 was used to align the clonotypes against IMGT TRBV, TRBD and TRBJ reference segments. Analysis was restricted to V-J combinations with a frequency above 0.0001, which covered about 99% of repertoires. A TCS score was defined as the ratio between F50 (clonal expansion) and ExV (chaos), using BLOSUM62-based TCRdist between CDR3 peptides within each V-J. Welch's t-statistics and random forest reduced just over 500 V-J features to around 14, which were used in a naive Bayes classifier (R e1071). TCRdb trimmed the raw reads at Q25, called clones with MiXCR and kept productive beta chains. When rows share a CDR3 protein, they turn into one entry using the most common DNA and genes. These V and J calls derive from TCRdb rather than the authors' analysis. The sample table holds 90,000 to 120,000 distinct CDR3 sequences, of which about 15% were seen once. Jointly, the top ten make up about 42% of the sample.

This clonotype was seen at least ten times. It has no known antigen specificity. It has no much larger one-base neighbor in the sample; base qualities were not kept. Stable Graves' hyperthyroidism was defined as no progression to ophthalmopathy during 18 months of follow-up. Hyperthyroidism patients were newly diagnosed, with disease duration under 2 months, and aged 18 to 65 years. Exclusion was applied to patients with uncontrolled infections, other autoimmune diseases, pregnancy or lactation. Diagnoses were based on clinical symptoms, serum thyroxine and TRAb, thyroid ultrasound and orbital computed tomography. PBMCs were isolated from around 10 ml of fresh peripheral blood by Ficoll-Paque density gradient centrifugation. Total RNA was extracted with Trizol reagent, and quality was checked on an Agilent 2100 Bioanalyzer.

The receptor chain draws on TRBV3-1 and TRBJ1-2, with a weak D call of TRBD1 (6 bases match). The clonotype was recovered from a woman aged 50 to 60 with Graves' hyperthyroidism. Specimen: blood. The encoded CDR3 is CASSPGGGGRGYTF. At the DNA level, the sequence is TGTGCCAGCAGCCCCGGAGGGGGGGGCCGTGGCTACACCTTC.